These 10 T cell receptor beta chains originate from one sample sequenced in a study of blood T cells in healthy people across ages. Together with a sample-barcoded 5' primer, a J-beta primer mix was included in a second PCR lasting 7 to 11 cycles. Via MiXCR, TCRdb re-called the 5' RACE reads, giving one row per CDR3 protein. The sample gives around 400,000 distinct CDR3 sequences, 50% to 60% of which show up once; 45% to 65% is in the top ten. Source material: blood. All receptors come from a man in his sixties in good health.

The count of this clonotype is one. The gene calls are TRBV25-1 and TRBJ1-2; D unresolved. With 4 bases removed from V and 8 bases from J, the gap between germline ends came to 23 bases. Germline-derived CDR1 and CDR2 are MGHDK and SYGVNS. This CDR3 is 16 amino acids long. The CDR3 protein is CASSVSSGAAGGGYTF. The CDR3 DNA is TGTGCCAGCAGTGTTTCTAGTGGCGCCGCCGGAGGCGGCTACACCTTC.

This clonotype has only a few counts. CDR3 in DNA: TGTGCCAGCAGCCAAGATAGAGGGAGCGGCTACACCTTC. Its protein is CASSQDRGSGYTF. The chain carries TRBV3-1 and TRBJ1-2; no clear D gene. Germline lookup yields CDR1 LGHDT and CDR2 YNNKEL (reference sequence). The CDR3 totals 13 residues. V was shortened by 0 bases and J by 8 bases, with 10 bases between the two germline ends.

The gene calls are TRBV18 and TRBJ2-4, with 9 positions matching TRBD2. After removal of 6 bases from V and 13 bases from J, the junction contained 16 bases not matched to a gene. Germline V gene sequence: CDR1 KGHSH, CDR2 LQKENI. The CDR3 consists of 15 residues. Here the CDR3 reads CASSPSGTGYNEQYF. DNA of the CDR3: TGTGCCAGCTCCCCTAGCGGGACGGGGTACAATGAGCAGTACTTC. Full variable domain (rest looked up from reference TRBV18 and TRBJ2-4): NAGVMQNPRHLVRRRGQEARLRCSPMKGHSHVYWYRQLPEEGLKFMVYLQKENIIDESGMPKERFSAEFPKEGPSILRIQQVVRGDSAAYFCASSPSGTGYNEQYFGAGTRLSVL.

In its sample, this clonotype was seen many times. This chain uses TRBV9 with TRBJ2-7, with D perhaps matching TRBD2 (6 bases). The CDR3 loop spans 14 amino acids. Germline loops: CDR1 SGDLS, CDR2 YYNGEE. V lost 0 bases, J lost 0 bases, and 7 bases lay in between. The CDR3 region has the DNA TGTGCCAGCAGCGTAGGTAGCGGCTCCTACGAGCAGTACTTC. The encoded protein is CASSVGSGSYEQYF.

The V call is TRBV7-3, the J call TRBJ1-1; D is unclear. CDR1 and CDR2 from the germline V gene are SGHTA and FQGTGA. Trimming cost V 1 base and J 6 bases, with 9 bases left between them. There are 13 residues in the CDR3. The CDR3, as DNA: TGTGCCAGCAGCTTAATTGAGGGAGCTGAAGCTTTCTTT. Residues: CASSLIEGAEAFF.

The chain uses TRBV9 and TRBJ2-7; TRBD2 matches at 13 bases. The CDR3 has 16 residues. The V gene end was trimmed by 1 base and the J gene end by 4 bases; junction bases not matched to a gene: 5. Looked up from germline, CDR1 is SGDLS and CDR2 is YYNGEE. DNA for the CDR3: TGTGCCAGCAGCGTATCCGGGACTAGCGGGGTGTACGAGCAGTACTTC. Residues: CASSVSGTSGVYEQYF.

Concerning this clonotype itself: A much larger clone differs by one base, so this may be a read error. The gene calls are TRBV7-8 and TRBJ2-5, with D possibly being TRBD1 (5 bases). Germline V gene lookup returns CDR1 SGHVS and CDR2 FQNEAQ. The CDR3 covers 14 residues. V shed 5 bases and J shed 3 bases, with 13 bases lying between them. The CDR3 nucleotides are TGTGCCAGCAGCCCCCAGATAGGGGAAGAGACCCAGTACTTC. Translated, it gives CASSPQIGEETQYF.

In this sample, this clonotype turned up a few times. This sequence joins TRBV7-2 and TRBJ2-1; 8 bases line up with TRBD2. The CDR3 runs 16 residues. From germline, CDR1 is SGHTA and CDR2 FQGNSA. V shed 3 bases and J 12 bases; nucleotides not matched to a gene: 16. CDR3 region: CASSLSRREGRVGQFF. Written as DNA, the CDR3 is TGTGCCAGCAGCTTGAGTCGTCGGGAGGGCCGCGTAGGGCAGTTCTTC.

The CDR3 loop is CASSGRIPYEQYF. Here the CDR3 DNA reads TGTGCCAGCAGTGGGAGAATCCCCTACGAGCAGTACTTC. V and J are TRBV25-1 and TRBJ2-7, with no clear D. The germline V gene has CDR1 MGHDK and CDR2 SYGVNS. There are 13 residues in the CDR3. V was clipped by 4 bases and J by 2 bases, with 9 bases between them.

V gene TRBV6-2 or TRBV6-3 combines with J gene TRBJ2-7; 9 positions match TRBD1. Per germline, CDR1 MNHEY and CDR2 SVGEGT. This CDR3 comprises 17 residues. After removal of 5 bases from V and 5 bases from J, the junction contained 16 bases not matched to a gene. CDR3 residues: CASSRPDTPGTGHEQYF. The CDR3, as DNA: TGTGCCAGCAGTCGACCCGATACCCCCGGGACAGGGCACGAGCAGTACTTC.